The 21 T cell receptor beta chains below come from one sample, sequenced in a study of T cell responses to AZD1222 COVID-19 vaccine. Clones were sequenced by immunoSEQ multiplex PCR, and TCRdb holds only the in-frame ones, with some missing. This repertoire shows 150,000 or so clones, roughly nine tenths found once; its top ten account for about 2.8%. The source material was peripheral blood, sampled on day 0 of AZD1222 vaccination. Receptor source: an adult in good health.

The chain combines TRBV6-1 with TRBJ2-7; no reliable D call. There are 15 residues in the CDR3. Germline CDR1 MNHNS, CDR2 SASEGT. V was shortened by 2 bases and J by 1 base, with 12 bases between the two germline ends. CDR3: CASSELSLGSYEQYF. CDR3 bases: TGTGCCAGCAGTGAATTGTCCTTAGGGTCCTACGAGCAGTACTTC.

J is TRBJ2-2 and V is TRBV7-9, with 9 nucleotides matching TRBD2. V lost 11 bases, J lost 5 bases, and 9 bases stayed unmatched. In germline, CDR1 is SEHNR, CDR2 FQNEAQ (reference sequence). The CDR3 length is 14 residues. The chain's CDR3 is CAGYSGSGTGELFF. The CDR3 nucleotides read TGTGCCGGGTATAGCGGGAGCGGTACCGGGGAGCTGTTTTTT.

The chain has TRBV7-8 and TRBJ2-7; TRBD1 aligns across 8 bases. Germline values: CDR1 SGHVS, CDR2 FQNEAQ. J was trimmed by 6 bases and V by 3 bases; bases with no gene match: 7. The CDR3 loop spans 14 amino acids. CDR3: CASSFGQGGSEQYF. CDR3 in DNA: TGTGCCAGCAGCTTCGGACAGGGTGGGAGCGAGCAGTACTTC. The full variable domain, its missing parts supplied by reference TRBV7-8 and TRBJ2-7, is GAGVSQSPRYKVAKRGQDVALRCDPISGHVSLFWYQQALGQGPEFLTYFQNEAQLDKSGLPSDRFFAERPEGSVSTLKIQRTQQEDSAVYLCASSFGQGGSEQYFGPGTRLTVT.

The chain couples TRBV28 to TRBJ2-1; TRBD2 matches at 8 bases. With 7 bases clipped from V and 0 bases from J, the junction kept 11 bases outside the gene matches. This CDR3 has 17 residues. From germline, CDR1 is MDHEN and CDR2 SYDVKM. The CDR3 protein is CASTRGSGSRSYNEQFF. The CDR3 DNA is TGTGCCAGCACCCGGGGGAGCGGGAGCCGCTCCTACAATGAGCAGTTCTTC. Filled out from reference TRBV28 and TRBJ2-1, the complete variable domain reads DVKVTQSSRYLVKRTGEKVFLECVQDMDHENMFWYRQDPGLGLRLIYFSYDVKMKEKGDIPEGYSVSREKKERFSLILESASTNQTSMYLCASTRGSGSRSYNEQFFGPGTRLTVL.

This clone was seen a handful of times. The chain joins TRBV7-9 to TRBJ2-2; TRBD2 matches at 11 bases. This CDR3 contains 16 residues. The V and J ends lost 3 bases and 3 bases, in that order; junction bases with no gene match: 3. The germline gives CDR1 SEHNR, CDR2 FQNEAQ (reference sequence). CDR3: CASSFLGLADTGELFF. The CDR3, as DNA: TGTGCCAGCAGCTTTCTGGGACTAGCGGACACCGGGGAGCTGTTTTTT.

This clone appeared once. V is TRBV7-9 and J is TRBJ1-2; D gene ambiguous. In germline, CDR1 is SEHNR, CDR2 FQNEAQ (reference sequence). The CDR3 has 18 residues. The ends were cut back, 6 bases at V and 1 base at J, with 24 bases in the middle. The CDR3 region is CASRPPATTSTFNYGYTF. The CDR3, as DNA: TGTGCCAGCAGGCCCCCGGCCACGACCTCCACCTTTAACTATGGCTACACCTTC.

The rearrangement joins TRBV4-2 to TRBJ2-6; D gene uncertain. The CDR3 is made up of 17 amino acids. With 0 bases removed from V and 1 base from J, the gap between germline ends came to 10 bases. In germline, CDR1 is LGHNA, CDR2 YNFKEQ. DNA for the CDR3: TGTGCCAGCAGCCAAGATAAGCGTTTATCTGGGGCCAACGTCCTGACTTTC. Encoded protein: CASSQDKRLSGANVLTF.

In this sample, this clone turned up once. V and J are TRBV19 and TRBJ2-7; 10 bases align to TRBD2. Germline loops: CDR1 LNHDA, CDR2 SQIVND (reference sequence). Losses at the gene ends were 5 bases for V and 3 bases for J; bases not matched to a gene: 10. The CDR3 has 16 residues. CDR3 DNA sequence: TGTGCCAGTAGTCAGGGCAGGACTAGCGGACACTACGAGCAGTACTTC. It codes for CASSQGRTSGHYEQYF.

The rearrangement joins TRBV4-1 to TRBJ2-1, with 8 nucleotides matching TRBD2. CDR3 length: 15 amino acids. J gave up 7 bases and V 1 base, and 6 bases lay outside the gene matches. Per germline, CDR1 MGHRA and CDR2 YSYEKL. CDR3 in DNA: TGCGCCAGCAGCCAAGGGCGGGAGGAGTGGAATGAGCAGTTCTTC. It encodes CASSQGREEWNEQFF.

This clone came up once. The rearrangement links TRBV6-5 to TRBJ1-2, with D maybe TRBD1 (6 bases). V lost 2 bases to trimming and J lost 5 bases, with 18 bases between them. Germline V gene sequence: CDR1 MNHEY, CDR2 SVGAGI. The CDR3 has 16 amino acids. The CDR3 reads CASSYVSGAAAYGYTF. For the CDR3, the DNA is TGTGCCAGCAGTTACGTCTCGGGGGCAGCAGCGTATGGCTACACCTTC.

The count of this clone is one. The J gene is TRBJ1-1, the V gene TRBV2; 7 bases are a match to TRBD1. Germline trimming cut 10 bases from V and 1 base from J; bases unmatched to any gene: 6. The CDR3 is made up of 13 amino acids. CDR1 and CDR2 from the germline V gene are SNHLY and FYNNEI. CDR3 loop: CATGDSENTEAFF. As DNA, the CDR3 is TGTGCCACGGGGGACAGCGAGAACACTGAAGCTTTCTTT.

This chain joins TRBV5-4 and TRBJ2-3; TRBD2 is a possible D gene (6 bases). The CDR3 runs to 17 residues. Trimming pared 0 bases from V and 8 bases from J, leaving 22 bases between. Germline lookup yields CDR1 SGHNT and CDR2 YYREEE (reference sequence). In DNA, the CDR3 is TGTGCCAGCAGCTTGGGGGGTAGCGGCCTAAATGGGGGTACGCAGTATTTT. Translating it yields CASSLGGSGLNGGTQYF.

V and J are TRBV27 and TRBJ1-6; D is ambiguous. In germline, CDR1 is MNHEY, CDR2 SMNVEV (reference sequence). This CDR3 contains 17 residues. The germline V and J ends were trimmed by 2 bases and 0 bases, with 11 bases remaining between them. In DNA, the CDR3 is TGTGCCAGCAGTTTAGGAGGGAAGGGCTCCTATAATTCACCCCTCCACTTT. It codes for CASSLGGKGSYNSPLHF.

The table lists this clone with a count of one. The J gene is TRBJ2-7, the V gene TRBV4-1; either TRBD1 or TRBD2 may supply D (5 bases each). Germline V gene sequence: CDR1 MGHRA, CDR2 YSYEKL. V was pared by 3 bases and J by 4 bases, with 10 bases between. The CDR3 runs 13 residues. This CDR3 is CASSQGDLYEQYF. The CDR3 nucleotides read TGCGCCAGCAGCCAGGGGGACCTATACGAGCAGTACTTC.

This chain joins TRBV5-4 and TRBJ2-7, with D perhaps TRBD1 (5 bases). Between the trimmed V and J ends, which lost 0 bases and 3 bases, there was a span of 16 bases. The CDR3 length is 16 residues. Germline V CDR1 and CDR2: SGHNT, YYREEE (reference sequence). CDR3 sequence reads: CASSLGGQGVSYEQYF. Written as DNA, the CDR3 is TGTGCCAGCAGCTTGGGTGGCCAAGGGGTGAGCTACGAGCAGTACTTC.

The chain carries TRBV24-1 and TRBJ2-1; 13 bases fit TRBD2. Germline values: CDR1 KGHDR, CDR2 SFDVKD. J gave up 2 bases and V 5 bases, and 5 bases lay outside the gene matches. This CDR3 contains 17 residues. CDR3 residues: CATSGWTSGSPYNEQFF. The CDR3 DNA follows: TGTGCCACCAGTGGATGGACTAGCGGGAGCCCCTACAATGAGCAGTTCTTC.

For the CDR3, the DNA is TGTGCCAGCAGTCCCCTAGCGGGAGAAGGTACCGGGGAGCTGTTTTTT. Amino acid sequence: CASSPLAGEGTGELFF. This sequence joins TRBV6-4 and TRBJ2-2, with TRBD2 matching over 10 bases. Germline CDR1 MRHNA, CDR2 SNTAGT. V was pared by 5 bases and J by 5 bases, with 8 bases of the junction left unmatched. The CDR3 spans 16 residues.

The chain combines TRBV6-5 with TRBJ1-1; 7 positions agree with TRBD1. Germline loops: CDR1 MNHEY, CDR2 SVGAGI. This CDR3 is 14 amino acids long. Germline trimming cut 5 bases from V and 5 bases from J; bases unmatched to any gene: 8. CDR3 sequence reads: CASSLGGAGTEAFF. The CDR3 coding sequence is TGTGCCAGCAGTCTAGGGGGCGCAGGAACTGAAGCTTTCTTT.

The rearrangement links TRBV12-3 or TRBV12-4 to TRBJ2-7; 7 bases fit TRBD2. Trimming took 3 bases from V and 2 from J; bases not matched to a gene: 1. CDR3 size: 13 residues. The CDR3 coding sequence is TGTGCCAGCAGTTTTGGGACTACCTACGAGCAGTACTTC. This gives the protein CASSFGTTYEQYF.

This sequence joins TRBV14 and TRBJ2-1; 11 bases fit TRBD2. The J segment lost 9 bases and the V segment lost 5 bases, leaving 9 bases of the junction unmatched. Germline lookup yields CDR1 SGHDN and CDR2 FVKESK. This CDR3 region has 15 residues. The CDR3 sequence: CASSNLAGGLGEQFF. CDR3 coding DNA: TGTGCCAGCAGCAACTTAGCGGGGGGGTTGGGTGAGCAGTTCTTC.

The chain has TRBV5-6 and TRBJ2-1; possibly TRBD2 for D (5 bases). Germline-derived CDR1 and CDR2 are SGHDT and YYEEEE. The CDR3 runs to 15 residues. With 2 bases removed from V and 5 bases from J, the gap between germline ends came to 14 bases. The CDR3 DNA sequence: TGTGCCAGCAGCTTAGAGAGGCTAGCCCACAATGAGCAGTTCTTC. This translates into CASSLERLAHNEQFF.